The present T cell receptor beta chain was sequenced within a study of cytomegalovirus exposure and HLA in healthy donors. CDR3 length: 15 amino acids. Germline V gene lookup returns CDR1 SGHRS and CDR2 YFSETQ. With 0 bases removed from V and 8 bases from J, the gap between germline ends came to 15 bases. Study-wide points: The availability of immune exposure information extended only to CMV serostatus.

Primers for the PCR totalled 60 Vbeta and 13 Jbeta. As originally analysed: A later analysis counted approximately 80 million unique TCR beta chains, roughly 11 million shared. Method: immunoSEQ multiplex PCR; TCRdb's copy keeps in-frame clones and lacks some. V and J calls and clone size come straight from that table; D and trimming were deduced from the DNA. This sample yields 100,000 to 120,000 clones, of which approximately 11% are seen a single time; around 15% belongs to the top ten. In its sample, this clone was seen a few times. Its specificity is unknown. The origin of this receptor is a man aged 40-55 years in good health and CMV-seropositive. The sample taken for sequencing was PBMCs. This sequence joins TRBV5-1 and TRBJ2-1; maybe TRBD2 (6 bases). The CDR3 nucleotides read TGCGCCAGCAGCTTGGATCTAGCGCCCAGGTATGAGCAGTTCTTC. It yields the protein CASSLDLAPRYEQFF.